Sequencing of this T cell receptor (beta chain) was carried out in a study of T cell changes during pregnancy in multiple sclerosis. V lost 6 bases to trimming and J lost 8 bases; unmatched junction nucleotides: 12. Germline CDR1 and CDR2: SQVTM and ANQGSEA. The length of the CDR3 is 14 residues. The table came from immunoSEQ multiplex PCR; TCRdb's copy has only in-frame clones and leaves some out. The sample shows tens of thousands of clones, nearly 90% of them seen only once. The origin of this receptor is a female donor in good health, enrolled as a control in a pregnancy study. Here the sequenced sample was CD4+ T cells from peripheral blood mononuclear cells, taken in the third trimester of pregnancy. The chain recombines TRBV29-1 with TRBJ1-2; TRBD1 agrees at 10 bases. The CDR3 DNA reads as TGCAGCGTCGAGCAGGGACAGGGGTTTGGAGGCTACACCTTC. Protein sequence: CSVEQGQGFGGYTF.